The 20 T cell receptor beta chains in this list originate from one sample, sequenced in a study of blood T cell repertoires in COVID-19. Data came from immunoSEQ multiplex PCR; TCRdb stores just in-frame clones and leaves some out. The sample comprises more than 250,000 clones, 88% of which are singletons, and about 0.7% rests with the top ten. The sample taken for sequencing was peripheral blood. Receptors were obtained from a human donor in a cohort sampled during active COVID-19.

This sequence joins TRBV3-1 (or the pseudogene TRBV3-2) and TRBJ1-2, with D uncertain. Per the germline V gene, CDR1 is LGHDT and CDR2 is YNNKEL (reference sequence). V lost 0 bases and J lost 6, with 11 bases in between. The CDR3 is 14 amino acids. The CDR3 is CASSQDGVNDGYTF. The CDR3 DNA is TGTGCCAGCAGCCAAGACGGGGTGAATGATGGCTACACCTTC.

The rearrangement links TRBV3-1 (or the pseudogene TRBV3-2) to TRBJ2-7, with 10 nucleotides matching TRBD1. Germline values: CDR1 LGHDT, CDR2 YNNKEL (reference sequence). The CDR3 has 16 amino acids. Unmatched junction bases numbered 12, after V lost 4 bases and J lost 6 bases. The CDR3 spells CASSRKTGQGNGEQYF. The CDR3 DNA sequence: TGTGCCAGCAGCCGAAAAACGGGACAGGGGAATGGCGAGCAGTACTTC.

This chain connects TRBV27 to TRBJ2-7; 7 nucleotides line up with TRBD1. This CDR3 region has 13 residues. From germline, CDR1 is MNHEY and CDR2 SMNVEV (reference sequence). V gave up 3 bases and J gave up 1 base; unmatched junction bases: 0. CDR3 amino acids: CASSLGQSYEQYF. Written as DNA, the CDR3 is TGTGCCAGCAGTTTGGGACAGTCCTACGAGCAGTACTTC.

The genes are TRBV13 and TRBJ2-1, with 13 nucleotides matching TRBD2. The CDR3 length is 15 residues. The ends lost 5 bases at V and 7 bases at J; junction bases unmatched: 5. Germline V gives CDR1 PRHDT, CDR2 FYEKMQ (reference sequence). CDR3 in DNA: TGTGCCAGCAGCCTACTAGCGGGGGGGCCGAATGAGCAGTTCTTC. This encodes CASSLLAGGPNEQFF.

The genes are TRBV7-2 and TRBJ2-5; unclear D gene. The CDR3 totals 14 residues. Germline CDR1 reads SGHTA; CDR2 reads FQGNSA. V lost 1 base and J 5 bases, leaving 11 bases between the germline ends. The CDR3 DNA sequence: TGTGCCAGCAGCTTAGTCACGGCGGTTGAGACCCAGTACTTC. Translated: CASSLVTAVETQYF.

V is TRBV5-6 and J is TRBJ2-7; maybe TRBD2 (6 bases). The CDR3 length is 13 residues. V lost 3 bases, J lost 2 bases, and 9 bases lay in between. CDR1 and CDR2 (germline): SGHDT, YYEEEE. The CDR3 coding sequence is TGTGCCAGCAGCTCCTCTAGCGCCTACGAGCAGTACTTC. Its translation: CASSSSSAYEQYF.

In DNA form, the CDR3 reads TGCAGCGTTGAAGATCTCTTTGGGACAGGGATGGGTGACTACACCTTC. The encoded protein is CSVEDLFGTGMGDYTF. This chain uses TRBV29-1 with TRBJ1-2; TRBD1 matches 9 bases. The CDR3 is 16 residues long. Germline V gene lookup returns CDR1 SQVTM and CDR2 ANQGSEA. With V trimmed by 0 bases and J by 10 bases, 15 bases remained unmatched.

As regards this clone: This same CDR3 is encoded by further DNA sequences in the sample. The CDR3 DNA follows: TGTGCCAGCAGTCCCGGGACAGGGTCGTACGAGCAGTACTTC. Amino acid sequence: CASSPGTGSYEQYF. This chain joins TRBV11-2 and TRBJ2-7; TRBD1 agrees at 9 bases. V lost 6 bases to trimming and J lost 4 bases; unmatched junction nucleotides: 7. The V gene's germline CDR1 is SGHAT and CDR2 FQNNGV. CDR3 length: 14 amino acids.

The genes are TRBV10-2 and TRBJ1-1, with D possibly being TRBD1 (6 bases). Trimming shortened V by 6 bases and J by 6 bases, and 14 bases separated the two germline ends. This CDR3 region has 13 residues. Germline V gene sequence: CDR1 WSHSY, CDR2 SAAADI. CDR3: CASRQGVSAEAFF. CDR3 DNA: TGCGCCAGCAGACAGGGAGTGAGCGCTGAAGCTTTCTTT.

The chain uses TRBV6-2 or TRBV6-3 and TRBJ1-6, with TRBD1 identical over 7 bases. V trimming: 1 base; J trimming: 7 bases; junction bases outside the gene matches: 16. CDR1 is MNHEY and CDR2 is SVGEGT in the germline V gene. CDR3 length: 19 residues. The CDR3 sequence is CASSYFSGQTRLANSPLHF. The DNA for the CDR3 is TGTGCCAGCAGTTACTTCTCGGGACAGACACGACTCGCCAATTCACCCCTCCACTTT.

This chain joins TRBV29-1 and TRBJ1-2; 7 bases agree with TRBD1. From germline, CDR1 is SQVTM and CDR2 ANQGSEA. This CDR3 region has 12 residues. J lost 6 bases, V lost 7 bases, and 8 bases had no gene match. CDR3 residues: CSAGEQGNGYTF. CDR3 DNA: TGCAGCGCTGGGGAACAGGGGAATGGCTACACCTTC.

The chain carries TRBV21-1 and TRBJ1-5. TRBV21-1 is listed as a pseudogene. The CDR3 extends over 18 amino acids. DNA for the CDR3: TGTGCCAGCAGCAAAAAAATTACGCAAGCATATAGCAATCAGCCCCAGCATTTT. Amino acids: CASSKKITQAYSNQPQHF.

The chain uses TRBV19 and TRBJ2-7; D perhaps matches TRBD1 (6 bases). Trimming took off 5 bases at V and 7 bases at J, with 15 bases between the two ends. The CDR3 extends over 13 amino acids. Germline assignment: CDR1 LNHDA and CDR2 SQIVND (reference sequence). CDR3 amino acids: CASSRQQGGEQYF. Written as DNA, the CDR3 is TGTGCCAGTAGTCGCCAACAGGGTGGGGAGCAGTACTTC.

This sequence joins TRBV27 and TRBJ1-5, with 8 nucleotides matching TRBD1. The ends lost 3 bases at V and 3 bases at J; junction bases unmatched: 4. The CDR3 is made up of 15 amino acids. The germline CDR1 and CDR2 sequences are MNHEY and SMNVEV (reference sequence). The CDR3 is CASSFLDRVNQPQHF. CDR3 DNA sequence: TGTGCCAGCAGTTTTTTGGACAGGGTCAATCAGCCCCAGCATTTT.

J is TRBJ2-6 and V is TRBV5-4, with TRBD1 matching 12 bases. J gave up 3 bases and V 6 bases, and 7 bases lay outside the gene matches. CDR1 is SGHNT and CDR2 is YYREEE in the germline V gene (reference sequence). The CDR3 loop spans 17 amino acids. CDR3 nucleotides: TGTGCCAGCAACCCGGGACAGGGGGCGCGTGGGGCCAACGTCCTGACTTTC. Its protein product is CASNPGQGARGANVLTF.

The CDR3 loop reads CASSVLAGVGEQYF. CDR3 sequence (DNA): TGTGCCAGCAGTGTTCTAGCGGGAGTAGGAGAGCAGTACTTC. The chain uses TRBV27 and TRBJ2-7; TRBD2 aligns across 10 bases. J lost 7 bases, V lost 5 bases, and 8 bases had no gene match. Germline V gives CDR1 MNHEY, CDR2 SMNVEV (reference sequence). CDR3 length: 14 amino acids.

This chain connects TRBV18 to TRBJ2-6; the D is unclear. The V end lost 2 bases, the J end lost 0 bases, and 5 bases lay between the germline ends. The V gene's germline CDR1 is KGHSH and CDR2 LQKENI. This CDR3 spans 15 amino acids. This CDR3 is CASSPGPSGANVLTF. In DNA form, the CDR3 reads TGTGCCAGCTCACCAGGCCCCTCTGGGGCCAACGTCCTGACTTTC.

The chain joins TRBV7-3 to TRBJ2-7; 10 bases are shared with TRBD2. V dropped 4 bases and J dropped 2; count of bases not matched to a gene: 5. This CDR3 is built from 15 residues. Germline CDR1 reads SGHTA; CDR2 reads FQGTGA. The CDR3 region is CASSSGLAETYEQYF. As DNA, the CDR3 is TGTGCCAGCAGCTCAGGACTAGCGGAGACCTACGAGCAGTACTTC.

The chain links TRBV19 to TRBJ2-7, with TRBD1 matching over 10 bases. Germline CDR1 and CDR2: LNHDA and SQIVND (reference sequence). The CDR3 runs to 15 residues. J gave up 6 bases and V 4 bases, and 9 bases lay outside the gene matches. CDR3 nucleotide sequence: TGTGCCAGTAGTAGTGTAGAGACAGGGGGCCTCGAGCAGTACTTC. Translated, it gives CASSSVETGGLEQYF.

This chain connects TRBV6-2 or TRBV6-3 to TRBJ1-2; TRBD1 aligns across 8 bases. CDR3 length: 17 residues. V was clipped by 5 bases and J by 4 bases; unmatched bases: 15. CDR1 is MNHEY and CDR2 is SVGEGT in the germline V gene. CDR3 DNA sequence: TGTGCCAGCAGTACCGGACAGGGTGGAAATCTATTCTATGGCTACACCTTC. This translates into CASSTGQGGNLFYGYTF.